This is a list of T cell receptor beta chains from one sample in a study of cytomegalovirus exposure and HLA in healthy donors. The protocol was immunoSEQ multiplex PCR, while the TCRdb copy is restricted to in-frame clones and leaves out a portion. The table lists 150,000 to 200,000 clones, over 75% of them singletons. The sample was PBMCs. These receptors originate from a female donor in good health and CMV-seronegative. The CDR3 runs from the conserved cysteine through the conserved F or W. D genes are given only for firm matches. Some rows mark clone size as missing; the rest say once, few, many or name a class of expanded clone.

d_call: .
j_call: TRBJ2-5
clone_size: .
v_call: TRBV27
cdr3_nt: TGTGCCAGCAGTTATGTCGGGGACTTACAAGAGACCCAGTACTTC
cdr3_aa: CASSYVGDLQETQYF

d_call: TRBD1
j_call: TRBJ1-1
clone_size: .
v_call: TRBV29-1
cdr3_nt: TGCAGCGGAAGGACAGGGAGGGTTAGGGAAGTAGCTGAAGCTTTCTTT
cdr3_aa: CSGRTGRVREVAEAFF

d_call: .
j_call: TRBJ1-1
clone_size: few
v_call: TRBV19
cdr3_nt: TGTGCCAGTAGTAGACAACGGGTCGGAGGGCGGGACACTGAAGCTTTCTTT
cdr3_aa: CASSRQRVGGRDTEAFF

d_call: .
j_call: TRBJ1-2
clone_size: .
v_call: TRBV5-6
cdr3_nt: TGTGCCAGCAGCTTGGAATTACAGGGTGTGCGGTATGGCTACACCTTC
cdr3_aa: CASSLELQGVRYGYTF

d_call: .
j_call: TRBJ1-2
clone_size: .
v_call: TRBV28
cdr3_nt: TGTGCCAGCAGCCCTGTGGTAGACTATGGCTACACCTTC
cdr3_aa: CASSPVVDYGYTF

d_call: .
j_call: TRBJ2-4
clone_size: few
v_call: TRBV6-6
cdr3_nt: TGTGCCAGCGTTCAAGGGGGTAACATTCAGTACTTC
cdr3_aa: CASVQGGNIQYF

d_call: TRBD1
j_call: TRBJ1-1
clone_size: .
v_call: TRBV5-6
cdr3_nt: TGTGCCAGCAGCTTGACAGGGGCGGAGGGGTCTGAAGCTTTCTTT
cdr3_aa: CASSLTGAEGSEAFF

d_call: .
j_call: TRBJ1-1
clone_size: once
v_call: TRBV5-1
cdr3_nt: TGCGCCAGCAGCTTGGACGGGAGGGCGAACACTGAAGCTTTCTTT
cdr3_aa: CASSLDGRANTEAFF

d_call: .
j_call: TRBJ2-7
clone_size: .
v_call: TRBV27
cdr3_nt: TGTGCCAGTTCGGACAGCACCTACGAGCAGTACTTC
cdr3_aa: CASSDSTYEQYF

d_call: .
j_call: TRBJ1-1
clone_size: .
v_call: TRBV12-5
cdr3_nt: TGTGCTAGTGGTTTGGTTCTGGCGGGATGGACTGAAGCTTTCTTT
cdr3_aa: CASGLVLAGWTEAFF

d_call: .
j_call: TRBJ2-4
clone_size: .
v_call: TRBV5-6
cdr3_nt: TGTGCCAGCAGCTTTGCGGGATCTCTAGCCAAAAACATTCAGTACTTC
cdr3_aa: CASSFAGSLAKNIQYF

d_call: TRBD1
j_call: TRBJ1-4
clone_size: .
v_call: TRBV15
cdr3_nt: TGTGCCACCAGCAGAGCCGGGCAGGGGGCGAACGAAAAACTGTTTTTT
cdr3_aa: CATSRAGQGANEKLFF

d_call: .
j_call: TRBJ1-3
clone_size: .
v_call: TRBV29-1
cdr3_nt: TGCAGCGTCGCCGTTGGGGGCGGTGGAAACACCATATATTTT
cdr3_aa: CSVAVGGGGNTIYF

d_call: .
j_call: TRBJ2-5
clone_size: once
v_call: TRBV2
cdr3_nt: TGTGCCAGCAAGGGACACGGGAAGGGGGAAGAGACCCAGTACTTC
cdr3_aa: CASKGHGKGEETQYF

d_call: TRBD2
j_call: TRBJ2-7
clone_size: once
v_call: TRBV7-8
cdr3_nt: TGTGCCAGCAGCGTAAGCGGGGAGGCCTACGAGCAGTACTTC
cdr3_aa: CASSVSGEAYEQYF

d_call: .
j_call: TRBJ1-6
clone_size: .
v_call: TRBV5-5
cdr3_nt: TGTGCCAGCAGCTTGGTTCTCGCCTATAATTCACCCCTCCACTTT
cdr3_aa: CASSLVLAYNSPLHF

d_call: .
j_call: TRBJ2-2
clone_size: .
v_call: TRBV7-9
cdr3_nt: TGTGCAGGGGGTACCGGGGAGCTGTTTTTT
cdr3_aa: CAGGTGELFF

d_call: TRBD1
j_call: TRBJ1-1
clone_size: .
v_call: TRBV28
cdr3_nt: TGTGCCAGCAGGAGTGACAGGGAGAAGACTGAAGCTTTCTTT
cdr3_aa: CASRSDREKTEAFF

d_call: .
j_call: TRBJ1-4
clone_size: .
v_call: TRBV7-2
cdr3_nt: TGTGCCAGCAGCCAGGGAGGGGAAACTAATGAAAAACTGTTTTTT
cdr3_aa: CASSQGGETNEKLFF

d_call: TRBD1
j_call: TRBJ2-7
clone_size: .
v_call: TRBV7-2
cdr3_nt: TGTGCCAGCAGCCTAATAACAGGGGCCGTCTCCTACGAGCAGTACTTC
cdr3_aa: CASSLITGAVSYEQYF

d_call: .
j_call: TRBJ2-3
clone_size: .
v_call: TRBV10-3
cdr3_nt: TGTGCCATCAGTGCGGGACAAGACACAGATACGCAGTATTTT
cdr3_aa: CAISAGQDTDTQYF

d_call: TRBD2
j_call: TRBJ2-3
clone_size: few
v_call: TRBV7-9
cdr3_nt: TGTGCCAGCAGCCCAATACTGGGGGGGGGCACAGATACGCAGTATTTT
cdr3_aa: CASSPILGGGTDTQYF

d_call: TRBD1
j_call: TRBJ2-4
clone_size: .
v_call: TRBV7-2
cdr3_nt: TGTGCCAGCAGCTTAGACGGTACCGGGACAGGGGACATTCAGTACTTC
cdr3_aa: CASSLDGTGTGDIQYF

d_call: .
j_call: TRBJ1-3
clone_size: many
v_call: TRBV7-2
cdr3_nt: TGTGCCAGCAGCTTAGGGCAGGCTGGAAACACCATATATTTT
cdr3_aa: CASSLGQAGNTIYF

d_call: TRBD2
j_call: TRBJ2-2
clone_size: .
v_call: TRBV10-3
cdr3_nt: TGTGCCATCAGTGAGTCTCTAGCGGGAGATACCGGGGAGCTGTTTTTT
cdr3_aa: CAISESLAGDTGELFF

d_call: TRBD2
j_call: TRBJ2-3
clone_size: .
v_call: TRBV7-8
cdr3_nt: TGTGCCAGCAGCCAACTAGCGGGAGGGCCGGGTACGCAGTATTTT
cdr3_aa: CASSQLAGGPGTQYF

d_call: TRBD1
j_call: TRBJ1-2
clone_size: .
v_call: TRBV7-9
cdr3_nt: TGTGCCAGCAGCTTAGAGCTCGGACAGGGTACTAACTATGGCTACACCTTC
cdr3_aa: CASSLELGQGTNYGYTF

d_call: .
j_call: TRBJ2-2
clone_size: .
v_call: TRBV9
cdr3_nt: TGTGCCAGCAGCCCCCACCCTCCGGGAACCTCGAACACCGGGGAGCTGTTTTTT
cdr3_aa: CASSPHPPGTSNTGELFF

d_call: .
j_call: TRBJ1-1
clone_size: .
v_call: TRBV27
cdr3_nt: TGTGCCAGCCGTTCGTCCCTGAACACTGAAGCTTTCTTT
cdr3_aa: CASRSSLNTEAFF

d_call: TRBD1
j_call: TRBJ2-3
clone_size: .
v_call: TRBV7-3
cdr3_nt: TGTGCCAGCAGCCTCGGACAGGGAAGCACAGATACGCAGTATTTT
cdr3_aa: CASSLGQGSTDTQYF

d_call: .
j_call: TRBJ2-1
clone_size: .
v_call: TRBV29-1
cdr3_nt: TGCAGCGTGCGGGACCGCCTGTACAATGAGCAGTTCTTC
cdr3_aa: CSVRDRLYNEQFF

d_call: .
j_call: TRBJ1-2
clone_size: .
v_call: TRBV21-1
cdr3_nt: TGTGCCAGCAGCGGACAGGGAAGGGTGGATTATGGCTACACCTTC
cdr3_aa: CASSGQGRVDYGYTF

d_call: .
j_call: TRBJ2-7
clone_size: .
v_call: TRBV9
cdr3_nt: TGTGCCAGCAGCGTAGATCGACAGACACACTCCTACGAGCAGTACTTC
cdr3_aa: CASSVDRQTHSYEQYF

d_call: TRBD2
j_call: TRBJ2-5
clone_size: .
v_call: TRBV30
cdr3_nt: TGTGCCTGGAGTCGCCGACTAGCGGGGGTTGGGGAGACCCAGTACTTC
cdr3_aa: CAWSRRLAGVGETQYF

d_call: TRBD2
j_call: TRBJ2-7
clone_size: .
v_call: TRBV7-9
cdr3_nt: TGTGCCAGCAGCTTAGGGACTAGCGGGAACGACGAGCAGTACTTC
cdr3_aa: CASSLGTSGNDEQYF

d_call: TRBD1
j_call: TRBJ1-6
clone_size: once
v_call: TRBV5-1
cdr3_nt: TGCGCCAGCAGCACTATGGACAGGGGAAATTCACCCCTCCACTTT
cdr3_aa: CASSTMDRGNSPLHF

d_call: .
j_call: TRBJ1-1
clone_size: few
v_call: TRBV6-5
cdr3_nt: TGTGCCAGCAGTTACTTGGCCAGGAACACTGAAGCTTTCTTT
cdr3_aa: CASSYLARNTEAFF

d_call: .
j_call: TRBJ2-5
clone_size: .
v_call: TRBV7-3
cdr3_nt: TGTGCCAGCAGCTTATGGGACAGCCCTCGGGAGACTCAGTACTTC
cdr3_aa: CASSLWDSPRETQYF

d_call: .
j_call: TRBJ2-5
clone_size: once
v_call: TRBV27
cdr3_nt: TGTGCCAGCAGTTTCCTGACCTCCCGCGAGAAGGGGCAAGAGACCCAGTACTTC
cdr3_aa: CASSFLTSREKGQETQYF

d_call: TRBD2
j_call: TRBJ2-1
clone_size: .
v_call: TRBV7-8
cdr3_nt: TGTGCCAGCAGCAGGTCCCGACAAGACAGGACTAGCGGGAGCGATGAGCAGTTCTTC
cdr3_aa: CASSRSRQDRTSGSDEQFF

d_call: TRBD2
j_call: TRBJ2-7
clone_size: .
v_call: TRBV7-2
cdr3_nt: TGTGCCAGCAGCGCCACTAGCGGGAGATTCTACGAGCAGTACTTC
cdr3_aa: CASSATSGRFYEQYF

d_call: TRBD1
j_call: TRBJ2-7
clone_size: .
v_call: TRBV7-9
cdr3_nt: TGTGCCAGCAGCTTCGGGACAGCGAAGTACGAGCAGTACTTC
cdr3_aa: CASSFGTAKYEQYF

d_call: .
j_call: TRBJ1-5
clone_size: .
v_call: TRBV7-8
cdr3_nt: TGTGCCAGCAGCTTAGCCGCAGGGGACAATCAGCCCCAGCATTTT
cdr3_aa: CASSLAAGDNQPQHF

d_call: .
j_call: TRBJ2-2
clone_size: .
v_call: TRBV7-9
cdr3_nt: TGTGCCAGCAGCTTAGCTACAGGGTCCACCGGGGAGCTGTTTTTT
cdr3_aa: CASSLATGSTGELFF

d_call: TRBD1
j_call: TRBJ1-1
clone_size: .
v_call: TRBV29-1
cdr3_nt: TGCAGCGGAATAACTCCTCAGACAGGGACCCCTGAAGCTTTCTTT
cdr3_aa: CSGITPQTGTPEAFF

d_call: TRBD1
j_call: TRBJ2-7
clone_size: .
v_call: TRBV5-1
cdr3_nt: TGCGCCAGCAGATTAGGGACAGACGAGCAGTACTTC
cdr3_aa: CASRLGTDEQYF

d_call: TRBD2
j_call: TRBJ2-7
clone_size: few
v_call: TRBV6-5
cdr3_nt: TGTGCCAGCATTCGTAGCGGGGGGGCATACGAGCAGTACTTC
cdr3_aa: CASIRSGGAYEQYF

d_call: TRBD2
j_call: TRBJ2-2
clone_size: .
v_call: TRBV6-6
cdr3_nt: TGTGCCAGCAGAGACGGGAGGGCCGGGAACGGGGAGCTGTTTTTT
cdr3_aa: CASRDGRAGNGELFF

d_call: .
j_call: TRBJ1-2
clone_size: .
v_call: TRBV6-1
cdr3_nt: TGTGCCAGCAGCCTCGGGGTGCCATCCACCTTC
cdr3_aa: CASSLGVPSTF

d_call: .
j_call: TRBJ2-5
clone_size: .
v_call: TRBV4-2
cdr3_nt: TGTGCCAGCAGCCAAGGACTAGTGATAGGGGAGCAGTACTTC
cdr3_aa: CASSQGLVIGEQYF

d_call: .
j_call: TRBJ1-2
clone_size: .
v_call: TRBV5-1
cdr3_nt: TGCGCCAGCAGCCCCGCGGGTTGGACCGGGAACTATGGCTACACCTTC
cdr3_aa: CASSPAGWTGNYGYTF

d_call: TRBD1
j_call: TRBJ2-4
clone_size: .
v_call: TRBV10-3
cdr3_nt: TGTGCCATCAGTGAGTCCCCAGGGGGCCTAACCAAAAACATTCAGTACTTC
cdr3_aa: CAISESPGGLTKNIQYF

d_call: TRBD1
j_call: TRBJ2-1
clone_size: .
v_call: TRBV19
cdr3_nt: TGTGCCAGTAGTACAGGACAGGGTAGCGATGAGCAGTTCTTC
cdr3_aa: CASSTGQGSDEQFF

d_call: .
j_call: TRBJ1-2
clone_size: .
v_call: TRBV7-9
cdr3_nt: TGTGCCAGCAGCCCCGGGGATAGGGCGAGCTATGGCTACACCTTC
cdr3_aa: CASSPGDRASYGYTF